The 26 T cell receptor beta chains in this list originate from one sample, sequenced in a study of blood T cell repertoires in COVID-19. The protocol was immunoSEQ multiplex PCR, while the TCRdb copy is restricted to in-frame clones and leaves out a portion. The sample lists over 250,000 clones, around nine tenths seen once, with under 2.5% in the top ten. Sequenced sample: PBMCs or T cells enriched from blood (not recorded which). The origin of the receptors is a woman aged 60-75 years who had recovered from COVID-19.

This chain joins TRBV19 and TRBJ1-5; no definite D call. Trimming cost V 4 bases and J 6 bases, with 10 bases left between them. CDR3 length equals 13 residues. Per the germline V gene, CDR1 is LNHDA and CDR2 is SQIVND (reference sequence). The CDR3 sequence is CASSTNSGQPQHF. CDR3 sequence (DNA): TGTGCCAGTAGTACGAATTCCGGTCAGCCCCAGCATTTT.

J is TRBJ2-3 and V is TRBV5-1; 10 nucleotides match TRBD1. The CDR3 spans 17 residues. Trimming at V came to 3 bases and at J to 5 bases, leaving 12 bases not matched to a gene. Germline-derived CDR1 and CDR2 are SGHRS and YFSETQ. CDR3 region: CASSWKGDRGLLDTQYF. CDR3 coding DNA: TGCGCCAGCAGCTGGAAGGGGGACAGGGGTTTATTAGATACGCAGTATTTT.

In this sample, this clone turned up a few times. V usage is TRBV5-1 and J usage is TRBJ2-3, with TRBD2 matching over 9 bases. The CDR3 is 15 residues long. Losses at the gene ends were 0 bases for V and 5 bases for J; bases not matched to a gene: 4. Germline CDR1 and CDR2: SGHRS and YFSETQ. The DNA for the CDR3 is TGCGCCAGCAGCTTGGAGGGTAGCGGGGGAGATACGCAGTATTTT. It encodes CASSLEGSGGDTQYF.

V gene TRBV7-8 combines with J gene TRBJ2-3; tentative D call: TRBD2 (6 bases). Trimming stripped 2 bases from V and 0 bases from J, with 12 bases between. Germline assignment: CDR1 SGHVS and CDR2 FQNEAQ. The CDR3 extends over 16 amino acids. In DNA form, the CDR3 reads TGTGCCAGCAGCTTAACTGCCGGGGGAAGCACAGATACGCAGTATTTT. Amino acid sequence: CASSLTAGGSTDTQYF. Supplemented by reference TRBV7-8 and TRBJ2-3, the full variable domain reads GAGVSQSPRYKVAKRGQDVALRCDPISGHVSLFWYQQALGQGPEFLTYFQNEAQLDKSGLPSDRFFAERPEGSVSTLKIQRTQQEDSAVYLCASSLTAGGSTDTQYFGPGTRLTVL.

This clone was detected a few times. CDR3 bases: TGTGCCTGGAGCCTTCGGGGGGGTGAAGCTTTCTTT. It yields the protein CAWSLRGGEAFF. V gene TRBV30 combines with J gene TRBJ1-1; possibly TRBD1 for D (5 bases). Germline CDR1 reads GTSNPN; CDR2 reads SVGIG (reference sequence). V gave up 3 bases and J gave up 7 bases, with 12 bases separating them. This CDR3 comprises 12 residues.

The chain carries TRBV30 and TRBJ2-5; 15 nucleotides line up with TRBD2. This CDR3 contains 17 residues. Germline V gives CDR1 GTSNPN, CDR2 SVGIG (reference sequence). Trimming cost V 3 bases and J 6 bases; bases outside gene matches: 11. CDR3 coding DNA: TGTGCCTGGAGCGCCGGGACTAGCGGGAGGCTAGTAAAGACCCAGTACTTC. It encodes CAWSAGTSGRLVKTQYF.

The chain joins TRBV2 to TRBJ1-1, with D perhaps matching TRBD1 (6 bases). The CDR3 has 14 residues. The germline V gene has CDR1 SNHLY and CDR2 FYNNEI. The germline V and J ends were trimmed by 3 bases and 10 bases, with 18 bases remaining between them. In nucleotides, the CDR3 is TGTGCCAGCAGTGAGGGTCAGGGGCGGTCGGGAGCTTTCTTT. It codes for CASSEGQGRSGAFF.

The chain links TRBV28 to TRBJ1-5; maybe TRBD1 (5 bases). Deletions cut 3 bases from V and 3 bases from J, with 18 bases between. The CDR3 covers 17 residues. From germline, CDR1 is MDHEN and CDR2 SYDVKM. The CDR3: CASSFRTPAGPNQPQHF. The CDR3 nucleotides are TGTGCCAGCAGTTTTAGGACACCAGCAGGGCCCAATCAGCCCCAGCATTTT.

The V and J genes are TRBV11-2 and TRBJ1-5; the D gene is possibly TRBD1 (6 bases). The germline CDR1 and CDR2 sequences are SGHAT and FQNNGV. V gave up 3 bases and J gave up 9 bases, with 15 bases separating them. This CDR3 has 14 residues. The chain's CDR3 is CASSFSGGGRPQHF. DNA for the CDR3: TGTGCCAGCAGCTTTTCTGGGGGCGGCCGGCCCCAGCATTTT.

V usage is TRBV24-1 and J usage is TRBJ2-7, with D unresolved. The CDR3 is 11 residues long. Germline CDR1 is KGHDR and CDR2 is SFDVKD. The V and J ends lost 3 bases and 4 bases respectively, with 3 bases between them. The CDR3 loop reads CATSDQYEQYF. In DNA form, the CDR3 reads TGTGCCACCAGTGATCAGTACGAGCAGTACTTC.

The chain has TRBV27 and TRBJ2-1; D is perhaps TRBD2 (6 bases). CDR1 and CDR2 (germline): MNHEY, SMNVEV (reference sequence). V was shortened by 10 bases and J by 2 bases, with 27 bases between the two germline ends. CDR3 length equals 18 residues. CDR3 in amino acids: CATVGPAGSPSAYNEQFF. Here the CDR3 DNA reads TGTGCCACCGTGGGCCCAGCGGGTAGCCCATCCGCCTACAATGAGCAGTTCTTC.

This chain joins TRBV5-1 and TRBJ1-2; TRBD1 is a possible D gene (6 bases). V was shortened by 2 bases and J by 8 bases, with 13 bases between the two germline ends. CDR3 length equals 13 residues. Germline V CDR1 and CDR2: SGHRS, YFSETQ. This chain's CDR3 is CASSLTGTTGYTF. DNA of the CDR3: TGCGCCAGCAGCTTAACCGGGACAACGGGCTACACCTTC.

This chain joins TRBV6-2 or TRBV6-3 and TRBJ1-6; 9 positions agree with TRBD1. The CDR3 is made up of 15 amino acids. Germline-derived CDR1 and CDR2 are MNHEY and SVGEGT. J was trimmed by 10 bases and V by 2 bases; bases with no gene match: 6. The CDR3 loop reads CASSYGGQGVSPLHF. The CDR3, as DNA: TGTGCCAGCAGTTACGGGGGACAGGGTGTCTCACCCCTCCACTTT.

The CDR3 DNA follows: TGTGCCTACGGGACTAGCGGGAATCAGGCAGATACGCAGTATTTT. Translation: CAYGTSGNQADTQYF. The rearrangement uses TRBV30 and TRBJ2-3; 13 bases align to TRBD2. Germline V gives CDR1 GTSNPN, CDR2 SVGIG (reference sequence). Trimming cost V 7 bases and J 4 bases; bases outside gene matches: 8. CDR3 length equals 15 residues.

The chain combines TRBV18 with TRBJ2-5; 14 positions match TRBD2. The CDR3 covers 15 residues. The germline V gene has CDR1 KGHSH and CDR2 LQKENI. Trimming at V came to 3 bases and at J to 3 bases, leaving 0 bases not matched to a gene. The CDR3 bases are TGTGCCAGCTCACCGGGACTAGCGGGAGAAGAGACCCAGTACTTC. Its protein is CASSPGLAGEETQYF.

The gene calls are TRBV2 and TRBJ1-3; 10 bases align to TRBD1. This CDR3 is 14 amino acids long. CDR1 is SNHLY, CDR2 FYNNEI, per germline. V was clipped by 6 bases and J by 4 bases; unmatched bases: 3. The CDR3 loop is CASRDRGGGNTIYF. The CDR3 region has the DNA TGTGCCAGCAGGGACAGGGGGGGAGGAAACACCATATATTTT.

The rearrangement uses TRBV7-8 and TRBJ2-2; 9 nucleotides match TRBD2. Per germline, CDR1 SGHVS and CDR2 FQNEAQ. The ends lost 5 bases at V and 5 bases at J; junction bases unmatched: 6. CDR3 length: 15 amino acids. CDR3 in amino acids: CASSLSGSWTGELFF. CDR3 bases: TGTGCCAGCAGCCTTAGCGGGAGCTGGACCGGGGAGCTGTTTTTT.

This chain links TRBV5-1 with TRBJ2-1, with 8 nucleotides matching TRBD2. This CDR3 has 15 residues. J lost 6 bases, V lost 0 bases, and 5 bases had no gene match. The germline V gene has CDR1 SGHRS and CDR2 YFSETQ. The CDR3 loop reads CASSLAATSGNEQFF. CDR3 nucleotide sequence: TGCGCCAGCAGCTTGGCCGCTACTAGCGGCAATGAGCAGTTCTTC.

The V and J genes are TRBV27 and TRBJ2-3; weak D call: TRBD2 (6 bases). Germline V gene lookup returns CDR1 MNHEY and CDR2 SMNVEV (reference sequence). The CDR3 sequence is 12 residues long. The V end was cut by 6 bases, the J end by 3 bases, with 7 bases between. The CDR3 nucleotides read TGTGCCAGCAGCCGGGGGACAGATACGCAGTATTTT. This translates into CASSRGTDTQYF.

This chain's CDR3 is CASSLDRAALYNEQFF. The DNA for the CDR3 is TGTGCCAGCAGCTTAGATCGAGCGGCACTATACAATGAGCAGTTCTTC. V usage is TRBV11-2 and J usage is TRBJ2-1; a possible D gene is TRBD2 (5 bases). The CDR3 has 16 amino acids. The germline CDR1 and CDR2 sequences are SGHAT and FQNNGV. V shed 0 bases and J shed 4 bases, with 13 bases lying between them.

With respect to this clone: This sample includes further DNA sequences coding for the same CDR3. The rearrangement links TRBV3-1 (or the pseudogene TRBV3-2) to TRBJ1-4; maybe TRBD1 (5 bases). The CDR3 spans 14 residues. Trimming stripped 6 bases from V and 2 bases from J, with 10 bases between. The germline V gene encodes CDR1 LGHDT and CDR2 YNNKEL (reference sequence). The CDR3: CASRATATNEKLFF. The CDR3 region has the DNA TGTGCCAGCAGAGCGACAGCGACTAATGAAAAACTGTTTTTT.

The CDR3 protein is CASSFQGHEQFF. The CDR3 nucleotides are TGTGCCAGCAGTTTTCAGGGGCATGAGCAGTTCTTC. This sequence joins TRBV27 and TRBJ2-1; D may be TRBD1 (6 bases). The CDR3 runs 12 residues. Per germline, CDR1 MNHEY and CDR2 SMNVEV (reference sequence). The V end lost 3 bases, the J end lost 8 bases, and 8 bases lay between the germline ends.

The J gene is TRBJ2-7, the V gene TRBV12-3 or TRBV12-4; tentatively, D is TRBD1 (6 bases). This CDR3 spans 13 amino acids. Trimming pared 6 bases from V and 0 bases from J, leaving 9 bases between. CDR3 sequence (DNA): TGTGCCAGCAGAAAGGACAGCTCCTACGAGCAGTACTTC. The encoded protein is CASRKDSSYEQYF.

The chain links TRBV24-1 to TRBJ1-1; D remains ambiguous. Trimming pared 10 bases from V and 5 bases from J, leaving 16 bases between. The CDR3 extends over 13 amino acids. Germline assignment: CDR1 KGHDR and CDR2 SFDVKD. For the CDR3, the DNA is TGTGCCACAACGGAGGCGGGAGGGACTGAAGCTTTCTTT. This gives the protein CATTEAGGTEAFF.

V usage is TRBV2 and J usage is TRBJ1-1; D unresolved. The V end was cut by 7 bases, the J end by 1 base, with 10 bases between. The CDR3 runs to 13 residues. Germline V lookup: CDR1 SNHLY, CDR2 FYNNEI. As DNA, the CDR3 is TGTGCCAGCATCCCTGAGTGGAACACTGAAGCTTTCTTT. Protein sequence: CASIPEWNTEAFF.

The chain has TRBV7-3 and TRBJ2-1, with TRBD2 matching 10 bases. The CDR3 totals 17 residues. Germline V gene sequence: CDR1 SGHTA, CDR2 FQGTGA. V lost 0 bases and J lost 3; bases outside the gene matches: 5. The DNA for the CDR3 is TGTGCCAGCAGCTTAACCCCTAGCGGGGGTCACTACAATGAGCAGTTCTTC. Its translation: CASSLTPSGGHYNEQFF.